This T cell receptor beta chain was recorded in a study of cytomegalovirus exposure and HLA in healthy donors. This CDR3 has 14 amino acids. Deletions cut 7 bases from V and 5 bases from J, with 18 bases between. In germline, CDR1 is MGHRA, CDR2 YSYEKL. Vbeta (60) and Jbeta (13) primers were used in the PCR. TCRdb keeps only in-frame clones here, not all; method: immunoSEQ multiplex PCR. The sample includes some 120,000 clones, 60% to 70% of them seen just once. Sequenced input: PBMCs. The rearrangement uses TRBV4-1 and TRBJ2-7, with D possibly TRBD2 on 5 matching bases. The clonotype was recovered from a woman aged 40 to 50 in good health and CMV-seropositive. CDR3 bases: TGCGCCAGCACCCCTTCCGGGAAAACTCACGAGCAGTACTTC. Encoded protein: CASTPSGKTHEQYF.